This T cell receptor (beta chain) emerged from a study of T-cell reconstitution after alpha-beta-depleted transplantation in children. Regarding this clonotype: Its antigen is unidentified.

Unique molecular identifiers were incorporated during preparation of the TCRbeta library. Using its own MiXCR run on the PCR reads, TCRdb lists one record per CDR3 protein. This sample has 540,000 or so distinct CDR3 sequences, with more than 20% found just once. V was clipped by 5 bases and J by 4 bases, with 14 bases between them. The CDR3 has 13 residues. The germline V gene has CDR1 DFQATT and CDR2 SNEGSKA (reference sequence). Study findings and constraints: About two months after transplant, alpha-beta T cells reportedly came from several hundred expanded graft clones.

Here the sequenced sample was PBMCs, mostly from graft donor cells, taken 360 days after TCRalphabeta/CD19-depleted stem cell transplant. V is TRBV20-1 and J is TRBJ1-1; D remains ambiguous. This sequence originates from a boy in the first two years of life who had a stem cell transplant for acute myeloid leukemia, so the T cells may come from the graft donor. The CDR3 DNA is TGCAGTGCTTTGCCCCCCGGGAGCACTGAAGCTTTCTTT. Encoded protein: CSALPPGSTEAFF.